Listed below are T cell receptor beta chains from one sample, sequenced in a study of response to subunit inactivated influenza vaccine. TCRdb re-called the RT-PCR reads with MiXCR, one entry per CDR3 protein. The profile shows 400,000 to 550,000 distinct CDR3 sequences, roughly 25% of them singletons. The source material was CD4+ T cells sorted from PBMCs, sampled 5 to 6 days after vaccination. These receptors all stem from a middle-aged man who received an inactivated influenza vaccine. Each CDR3 is given with its conserved first and last residue. A D gene is named only where the DNA matches it firmly. Clone size appears in some rows only: once, few, many, or a class for an expanded clone.

j_call clone_size d_call v_call cdr3_nt cdr3_aa
TRBJ2-5 few - TRBV11-2 TGTGCCAGCAGCTTAATCGGGAAGAAGACCCAGTACTTC CASSLIGKKTQYF
TRBJ2-1 - TRBD2 TRBV6-1 TGTGCCAGCAGCCTTGCCGGGACTAGCGGGAGCAGCTCCTACAATGAGCAGTTCTTC CASSLAGTSGSSSYNEQFF
TRBJ2-5 many TRBD2 TRBV20-1 TGCAGTGCTAACCCGACGGCTAGCGGGAGAGGCGAGACCCAGTACTTC CSANPTASGRGETQYF
TRBJ2-7 few TRBD2 TRBV27 TGTGCCAGCAGTTTATTTGCTAGCGGGGGGACCTACGAGCAGTACTTC CASSLFASGGTYEQYF
TRBJ2-1 few TRBD2 TRBV20-1 TGCAGTGCTAGAGAAAGGGGCGGGAGGTCCTACAATGAGCAGTTCTTC CSARERGGRSYNEQFF
TRBJ1-2 - TRBD1 TRBV5-6 TGTGCCAGCAGCCGACCGGGACAGGGGGCCTTTGGCTACACCTTC CASSRPGQGAFGYTF
TRBJ1-1 - - TRBV5-5 TGTGCCAGCAGCTTGGGGGTACGTGAAGCTTTCTTT CASSLGVREAFF
TRBJ2-7 - - TRBV30 TGTGCCTGGAGGCGGTCCCACGAGCAGTACTTC CAWRRSHEQYF
TRBJ2-5 few - TRBV5-1 TGCGCCAGCAGCTCAGGTCAGGGGAAATGGGCAGAGACCCAGTACTTC CASSSGQGKWAETQYF
TRBJ2-7 few - TRBV11-3 TGTGCCAGCAGCTTAGAGGCAGGTCGCTACGAGCAGTACTTC CASSLEAGRYEQYF
TRBJ2-6 - - TRBV20-1 TGCAGTGCTAGAGATCCTACGGGCTCTGGGGCCAACGTCCTGACTTTC CSARDPTGSGANVLTF
TRBJ2-3 - - TRBV18 TGTGCCAGCTCACCACCGGCGTGGCAGGGTCCAAGTACGCAGTATTTT CASSPPAWQGPSTQYF
TRBJ2-7 few - TRBV6-1 TGTGCCAGCAGTGTAAGGGGTTGGTCCGAGCAGTACTTC CASSVRGWSEQYF
TRBJ1-2 - - TRBV7-9 TGTGCCAGCAGCTCCCGAGGGGTTGGCTACACCTTC CASSSRGVGYTF
TRBJ1-5 - - TRBV12-3/TRBV12-4 TGTGCCAGCAGTCTCACGGTCGGGCAGCCCCAGCATTTT CASSLTVGQPQHF